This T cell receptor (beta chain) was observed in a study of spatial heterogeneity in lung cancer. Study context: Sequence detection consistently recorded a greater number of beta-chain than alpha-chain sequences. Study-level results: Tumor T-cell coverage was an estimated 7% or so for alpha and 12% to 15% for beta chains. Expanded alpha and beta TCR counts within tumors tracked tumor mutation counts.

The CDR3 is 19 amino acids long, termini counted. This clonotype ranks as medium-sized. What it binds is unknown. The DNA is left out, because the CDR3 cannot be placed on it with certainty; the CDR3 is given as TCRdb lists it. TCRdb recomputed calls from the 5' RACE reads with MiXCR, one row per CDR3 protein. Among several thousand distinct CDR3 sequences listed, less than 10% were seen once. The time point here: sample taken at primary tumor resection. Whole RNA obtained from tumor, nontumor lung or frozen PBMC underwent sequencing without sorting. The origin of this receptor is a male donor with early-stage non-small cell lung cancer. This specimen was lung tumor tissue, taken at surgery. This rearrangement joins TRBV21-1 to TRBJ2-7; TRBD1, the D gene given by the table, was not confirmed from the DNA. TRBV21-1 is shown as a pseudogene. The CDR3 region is CASSKVGQGAFLHSYEQYF.